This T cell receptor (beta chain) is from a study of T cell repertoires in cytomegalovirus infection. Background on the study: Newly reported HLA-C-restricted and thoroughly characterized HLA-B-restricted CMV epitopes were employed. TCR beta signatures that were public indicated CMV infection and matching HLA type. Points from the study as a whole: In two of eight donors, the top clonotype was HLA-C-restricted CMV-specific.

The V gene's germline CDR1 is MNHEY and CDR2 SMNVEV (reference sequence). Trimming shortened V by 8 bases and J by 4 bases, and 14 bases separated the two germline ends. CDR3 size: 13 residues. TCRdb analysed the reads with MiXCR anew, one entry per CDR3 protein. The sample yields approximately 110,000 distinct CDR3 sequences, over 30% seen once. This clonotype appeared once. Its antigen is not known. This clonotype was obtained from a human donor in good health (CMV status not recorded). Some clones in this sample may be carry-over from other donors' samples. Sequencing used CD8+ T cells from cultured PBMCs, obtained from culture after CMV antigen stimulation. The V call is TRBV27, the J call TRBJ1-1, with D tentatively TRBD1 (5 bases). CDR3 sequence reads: CASAMGVSTEAFF. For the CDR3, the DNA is TGTGCCAGCGCTATGGGGGTTAGCACTGAAGCTTTCTTT.